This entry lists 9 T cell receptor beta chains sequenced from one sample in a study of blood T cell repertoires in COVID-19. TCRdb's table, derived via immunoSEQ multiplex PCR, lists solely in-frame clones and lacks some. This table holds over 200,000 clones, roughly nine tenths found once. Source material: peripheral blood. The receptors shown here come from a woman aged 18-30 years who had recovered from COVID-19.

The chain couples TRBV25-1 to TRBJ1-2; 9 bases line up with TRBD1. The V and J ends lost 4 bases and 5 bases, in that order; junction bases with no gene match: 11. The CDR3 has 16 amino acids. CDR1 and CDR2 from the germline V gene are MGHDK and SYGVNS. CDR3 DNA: TGTGCCAGCAGTGCAACAGGGGGCGCCCGTCGTTATGGCTACACCTTC. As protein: CASSATGGARRYGYTF.

In DNA, the CDR3 is TGTGCCAGCAGCGTAACGAGTGACGGGTGGGCTAATGAAAAACTGTTTTTT. Translated, it gives CASSVTSDGWANEKLFF. The chain employs TRBV9 and TRBJ1-4; D unclear. Germline CDR1 SGDLS, CDR2 YYNGEE. The V end lost 1 base, the J end lost 3 bases, and 16 bases lay between the germline ends. This CDR3 is 17 amino acids long.

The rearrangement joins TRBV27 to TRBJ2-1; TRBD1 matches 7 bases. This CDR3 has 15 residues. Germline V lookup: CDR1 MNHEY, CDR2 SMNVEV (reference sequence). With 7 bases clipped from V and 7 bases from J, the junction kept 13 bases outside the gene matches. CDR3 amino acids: CASTEQTGRENEQFF. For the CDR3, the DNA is TGTGCCAGCACCGAGCAGACAGGGAGAGAAAATGAGCAGTTCTTC.

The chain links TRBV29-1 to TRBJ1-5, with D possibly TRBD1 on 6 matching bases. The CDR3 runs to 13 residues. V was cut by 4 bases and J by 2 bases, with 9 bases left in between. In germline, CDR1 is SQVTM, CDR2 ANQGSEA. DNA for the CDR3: TGCAGCGTTGCACAGGGAGGCAATCAGCCCCAGCATTTT. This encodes CSVAQGGNQPQHF.

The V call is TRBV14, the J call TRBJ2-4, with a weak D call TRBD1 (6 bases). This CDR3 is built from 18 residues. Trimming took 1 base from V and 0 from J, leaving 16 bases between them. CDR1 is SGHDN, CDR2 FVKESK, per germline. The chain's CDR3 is CASSQVVPGHRAKNIQYF. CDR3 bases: TGTGCCAGCAGCCAAGTCGTTCCGGGACACCGAGCCAAAAACATTCAGTACTTC.

The DNA of the CDR3 is TGTGCCAGCGATTCGGTGGCGGAGAACACCGGGGAGCTGTTTTTT. It specifies CASDSVAENTGELFF. This chain links TRBV2 with TRBJ2-2; D remains ambiguous. V was clipped by 8 bases and J by 1 base, with 14 bases between them. Looked up from germline, CDR1 is SNHLY and CDR2 is FYNNEI. This CDR3 is built from 15 residues.

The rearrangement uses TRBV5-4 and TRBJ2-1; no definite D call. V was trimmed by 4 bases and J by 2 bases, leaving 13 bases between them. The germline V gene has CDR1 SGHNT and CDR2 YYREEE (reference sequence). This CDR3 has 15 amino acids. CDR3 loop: CASSQTSNAYNEQFF. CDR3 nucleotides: TGTGCCAGCAGCCAAACTTCGAACGCCTACAATGAGCAGTTCTTC.

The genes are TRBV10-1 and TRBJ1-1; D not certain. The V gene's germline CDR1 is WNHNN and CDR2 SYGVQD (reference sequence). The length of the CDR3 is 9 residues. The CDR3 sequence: CAPSRVAFF. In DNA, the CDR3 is TGCGCTCCAAGTCGAGTAGCTTTCTTT.

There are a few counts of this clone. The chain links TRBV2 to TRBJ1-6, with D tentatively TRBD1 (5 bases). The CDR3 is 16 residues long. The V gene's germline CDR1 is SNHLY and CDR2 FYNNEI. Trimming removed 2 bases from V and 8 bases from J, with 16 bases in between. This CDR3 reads CASSEISREGDSPLHF. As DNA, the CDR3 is TGTGCCAGCAGTGAAATATCAAGGGAAGGGGATTCACCCCTCCACTTT. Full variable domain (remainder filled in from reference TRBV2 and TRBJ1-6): EPEVTQTPSHQVTQMGQEVILRCVPISNHLYFYWYRQILGQKVEFLVSFYNNEISEKSEIFDDQFSVERPDGSNFTLKIRSTKLEDSAMYFCASSEISREGDSPLHFGNGTRLTVT.